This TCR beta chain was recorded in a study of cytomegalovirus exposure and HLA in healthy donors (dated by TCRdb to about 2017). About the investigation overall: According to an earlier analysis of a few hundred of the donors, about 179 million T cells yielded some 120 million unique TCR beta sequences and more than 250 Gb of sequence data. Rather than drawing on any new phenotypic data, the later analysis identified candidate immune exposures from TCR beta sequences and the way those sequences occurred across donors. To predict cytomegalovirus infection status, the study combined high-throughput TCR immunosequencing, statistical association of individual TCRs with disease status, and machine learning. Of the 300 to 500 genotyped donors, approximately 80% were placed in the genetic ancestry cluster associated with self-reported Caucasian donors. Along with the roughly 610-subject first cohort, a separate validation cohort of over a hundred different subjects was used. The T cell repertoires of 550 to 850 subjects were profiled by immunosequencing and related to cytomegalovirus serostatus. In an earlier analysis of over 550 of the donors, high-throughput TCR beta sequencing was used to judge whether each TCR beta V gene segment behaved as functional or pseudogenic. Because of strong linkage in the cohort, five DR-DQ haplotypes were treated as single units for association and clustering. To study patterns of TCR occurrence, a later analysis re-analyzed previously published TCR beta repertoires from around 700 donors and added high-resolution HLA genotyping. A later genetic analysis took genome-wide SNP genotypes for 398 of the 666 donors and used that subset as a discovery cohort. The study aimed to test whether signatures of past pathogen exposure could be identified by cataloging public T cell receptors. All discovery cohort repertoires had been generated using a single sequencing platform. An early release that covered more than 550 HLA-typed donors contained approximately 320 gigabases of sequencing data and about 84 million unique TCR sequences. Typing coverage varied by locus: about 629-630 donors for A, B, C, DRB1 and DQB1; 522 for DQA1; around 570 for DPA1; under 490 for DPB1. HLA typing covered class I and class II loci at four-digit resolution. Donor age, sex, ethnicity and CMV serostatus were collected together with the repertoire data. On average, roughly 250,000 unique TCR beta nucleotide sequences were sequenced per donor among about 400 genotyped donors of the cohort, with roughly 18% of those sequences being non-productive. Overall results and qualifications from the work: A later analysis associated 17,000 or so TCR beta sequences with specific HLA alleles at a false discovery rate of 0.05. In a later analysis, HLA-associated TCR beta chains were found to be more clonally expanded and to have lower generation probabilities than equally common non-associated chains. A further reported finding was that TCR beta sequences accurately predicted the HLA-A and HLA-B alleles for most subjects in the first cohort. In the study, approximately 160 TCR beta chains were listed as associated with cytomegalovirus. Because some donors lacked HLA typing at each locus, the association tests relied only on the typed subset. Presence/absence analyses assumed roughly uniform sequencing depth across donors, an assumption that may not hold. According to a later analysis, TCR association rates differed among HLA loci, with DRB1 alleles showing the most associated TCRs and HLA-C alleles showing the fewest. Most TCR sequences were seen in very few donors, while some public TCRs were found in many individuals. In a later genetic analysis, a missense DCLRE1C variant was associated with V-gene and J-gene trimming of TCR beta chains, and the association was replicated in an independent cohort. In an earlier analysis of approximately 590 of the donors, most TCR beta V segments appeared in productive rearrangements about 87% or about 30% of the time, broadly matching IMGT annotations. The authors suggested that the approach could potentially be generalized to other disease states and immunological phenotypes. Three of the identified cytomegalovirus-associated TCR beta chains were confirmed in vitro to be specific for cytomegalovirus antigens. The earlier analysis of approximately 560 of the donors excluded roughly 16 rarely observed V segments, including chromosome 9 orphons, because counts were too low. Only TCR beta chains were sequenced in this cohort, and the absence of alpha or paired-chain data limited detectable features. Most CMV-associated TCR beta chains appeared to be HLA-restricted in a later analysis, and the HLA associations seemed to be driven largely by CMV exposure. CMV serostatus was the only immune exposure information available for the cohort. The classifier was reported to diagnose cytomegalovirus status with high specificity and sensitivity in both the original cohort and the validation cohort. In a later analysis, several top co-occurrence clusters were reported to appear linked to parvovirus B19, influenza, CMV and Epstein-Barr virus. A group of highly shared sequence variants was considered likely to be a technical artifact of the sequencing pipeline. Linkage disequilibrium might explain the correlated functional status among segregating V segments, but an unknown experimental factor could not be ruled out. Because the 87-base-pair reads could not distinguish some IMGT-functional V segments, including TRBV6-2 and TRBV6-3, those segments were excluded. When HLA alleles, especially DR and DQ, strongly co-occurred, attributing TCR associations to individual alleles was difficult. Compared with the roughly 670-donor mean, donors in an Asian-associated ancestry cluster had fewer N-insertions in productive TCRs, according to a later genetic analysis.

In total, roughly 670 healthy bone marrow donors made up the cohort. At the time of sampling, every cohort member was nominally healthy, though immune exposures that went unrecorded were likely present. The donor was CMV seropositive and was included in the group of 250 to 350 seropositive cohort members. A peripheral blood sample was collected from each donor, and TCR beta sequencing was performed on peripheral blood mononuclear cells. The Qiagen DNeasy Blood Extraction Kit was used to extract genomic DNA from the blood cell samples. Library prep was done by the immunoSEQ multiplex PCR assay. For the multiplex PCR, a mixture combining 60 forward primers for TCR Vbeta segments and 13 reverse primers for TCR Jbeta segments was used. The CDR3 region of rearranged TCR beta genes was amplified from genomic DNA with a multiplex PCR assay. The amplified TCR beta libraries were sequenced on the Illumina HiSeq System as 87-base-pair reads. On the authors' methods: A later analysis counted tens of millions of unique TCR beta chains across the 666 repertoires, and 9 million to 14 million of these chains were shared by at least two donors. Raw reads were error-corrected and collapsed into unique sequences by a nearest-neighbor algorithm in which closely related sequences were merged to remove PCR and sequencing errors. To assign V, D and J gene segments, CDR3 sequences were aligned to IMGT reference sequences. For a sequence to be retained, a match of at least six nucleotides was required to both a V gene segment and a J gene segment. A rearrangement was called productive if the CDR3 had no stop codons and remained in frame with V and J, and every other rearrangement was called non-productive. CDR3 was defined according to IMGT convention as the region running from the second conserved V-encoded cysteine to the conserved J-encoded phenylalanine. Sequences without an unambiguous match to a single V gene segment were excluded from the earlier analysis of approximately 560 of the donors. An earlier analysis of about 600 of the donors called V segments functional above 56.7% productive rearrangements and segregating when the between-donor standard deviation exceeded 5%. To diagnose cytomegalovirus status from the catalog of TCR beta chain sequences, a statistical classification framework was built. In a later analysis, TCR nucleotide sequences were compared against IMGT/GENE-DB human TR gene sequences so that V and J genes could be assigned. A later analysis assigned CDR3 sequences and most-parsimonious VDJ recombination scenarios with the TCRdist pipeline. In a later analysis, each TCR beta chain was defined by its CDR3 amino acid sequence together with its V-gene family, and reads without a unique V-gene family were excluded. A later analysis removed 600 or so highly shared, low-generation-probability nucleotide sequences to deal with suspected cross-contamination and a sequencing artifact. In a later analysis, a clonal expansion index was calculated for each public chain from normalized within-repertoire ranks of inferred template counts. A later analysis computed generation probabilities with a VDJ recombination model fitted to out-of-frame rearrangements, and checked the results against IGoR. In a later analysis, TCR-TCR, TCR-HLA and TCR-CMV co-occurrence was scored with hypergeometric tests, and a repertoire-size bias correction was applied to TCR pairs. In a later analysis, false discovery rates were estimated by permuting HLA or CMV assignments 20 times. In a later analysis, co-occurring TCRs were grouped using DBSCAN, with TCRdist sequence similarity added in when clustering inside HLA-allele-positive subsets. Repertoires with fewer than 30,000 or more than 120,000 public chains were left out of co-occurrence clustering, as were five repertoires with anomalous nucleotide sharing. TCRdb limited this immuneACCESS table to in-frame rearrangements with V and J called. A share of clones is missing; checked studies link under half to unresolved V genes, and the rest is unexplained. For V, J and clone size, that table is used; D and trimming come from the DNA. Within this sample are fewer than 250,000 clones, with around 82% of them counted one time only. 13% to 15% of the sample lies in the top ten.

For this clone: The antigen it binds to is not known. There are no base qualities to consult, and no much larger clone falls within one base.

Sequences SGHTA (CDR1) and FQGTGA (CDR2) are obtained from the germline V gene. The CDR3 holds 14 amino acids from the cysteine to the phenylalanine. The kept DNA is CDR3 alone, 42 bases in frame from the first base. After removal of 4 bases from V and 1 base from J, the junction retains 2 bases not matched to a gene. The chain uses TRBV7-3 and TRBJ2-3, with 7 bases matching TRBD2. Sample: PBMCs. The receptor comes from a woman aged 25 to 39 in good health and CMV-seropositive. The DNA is TGTGCCAGCAGCTCGGCGGGGGGCACAGATACGCAGTATTTT. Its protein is CASSSAGGTDTQYF.